This is a list of T cell receptor beta chains from one sample in a study of T-cell memory formation after mild COVID-19. Each CDR3 protein is one row after TCRdb ran MiXCR on the 5' RACE reads. The sample holds hundreds of thousands of distinct CDR3 sequences, about 20% seen once. The sequenced sample consisted of PBMCs or a T cell subset sorted from them (not recorded which). These receptor sequences come from a man younger than 35 who had mild COVID-19 (a few samples of this study predate the infection). Cell type and time point are not known. The CDR3 runs from the conserved cysteine through the conserved F or W. A D gene is named only where the DNA matches it firmly. Clone size, where shown, is once, few, many, or a class for clones that have expanded.

TRBV29-1,NA,once,TRBJ1-2,CSVEGDNYGYTF,TGCAGCGTTGAGGGCGATAACTATGGCTACACCTTC
TRBV6-1,NA,NA,TRBJ2-1,CASSEELGTGQFF,TGTGCCAGCAGTGAAGAACTTGGGACGGGGCAGTTCTTC
TRBV20-1,TRBD2,NA,TRBJ2-7,CSARDLAGGYEQYF,TGCAGTGCTAGAGATCTAGCGGGGGGGTACGAGCAGTACTTC
TRBV7-3,NA,NA,TRBJ2-1,CASSFQGLRINEQFF,TGTGCCAGCAGCTTTCAGGGCTTGCGAATCAATGAGCAGTTCTTC
TRBV4-1,NA,few,TRBJ2-1,CASSVGGVYNEQFF,TGCGCCAGCAGCGTCGGGGGAGTCTACAATGAGCAGTTCTTC
TRBV29-1,NA,few,TRBJ1-4,CSVAPPGGPNEKLFF,TGCAGCGTTGCCCCACCGGGAGGGCCTAATGAAAAACTGTTTTTT
TRBV5-6,TRBD1,few,TRBJ1-5,CASSTGQANQPQHF,TGTGCCAGCAGCACGGGACAGGCAAATCAGCCCCAGCATTTT
TRBV6-1,NA,NA,TRBJ1-6,CASSITLADSPLHF,TGTGCCAGCAGTATAACGCTTGCTGATTCACCCCTCCACTTT
TRBV18,NA,NA,TRBJ2-6,CASSRDYRVSGANVLTF,TGTGCCAGCTCACGAGATTACAGGGTCTCTGGGGCCAACGTCCTGACTTTC
TRBV5-1,NA,NA,TRBJ2-5,CASRGAGVGETQYF,TGCGCCAGCAGAGGGGCAGGGGTAGGAGAGACCCAGTACTTC
TRBV7-2,TRBD1,few,TRBJ1-2,CAIKGDRGPGYTF,TGTGCCATCAAGGGTGACAGGGGTCCTGGCTACACCTTC
TRBV6-1,NA,few,TRBJ2-7,CASRIQDSSYEQYF,TGTGCCAGCAGGATTCAGGACAGCTCCTACGAGCAGTACTTC
TRBV9,NA,many,TRBJ2-5,CASSVGDPGETQYF,TGTGCCAGCAGCGTAGGGGATCCGGGAGAGACCCAGTACTTC
TRBV20-1,NA,NA,TRBJ2-3,CSARDGPAGGPTQYF,TGCAGTGCTAGAGATGGGCCAGCGGGTGGCCCTACGCAGTATTTT
TRBV20-1,TRBD1,NA,TRBJ2-7,CSATRDRGFYEQYF,TGCAGTGCTACCCGGGACAGGGGGTTCTACGAGCAGTACTTC
TRBV6-2/TRBV6-3,NA,few,TRBJ1-2,CASSRGSANYGYTF,TGTGCCAGCAGTCGAGGGTCAGCTAACTATGGCTACACCTTC
TRBV7-9,NA,NA,TRBJ2-7,CASSSGVGTRYEQYF,TGTGCCAGCAGCTCGGGTGTGGGGACGAGGTACGAGCAGTACTTC
TRBV7-9,NA,NA,TRBJ2-3,CASSSFTNQDTQYF,TGTGCCAGCAGCTCATTCACGAATCAAGATACGCAGTATTTT
TRBV21-1,NA,many,TRBJ2-7,CASSKVAPDEQYF,TGTGCCAGCAGCAAAGTGGCGCCTGACGAGCAGTACTTC
TRBV2,NA,NA,TRBJ1-5,CASSEHGYLQPQHF,TGTGCCAGCAGTGAACATGGGTATCTTCAGCCCCAGCATTTT
TRBV6-5,NA,NA,TRBJ2-7,CASGNRGGVGYEQYF,TGTGCCAGCGGCAACAGAGGGGGGGTGGGCTACGAGCAGTACTTC
TRBV12-3/TRBV12-4,NA,few,TRBJ2-3,CASSLVRRSLPDTQYF,TGTGCCAGCAGTTTGGTGCGGCGGTCCCTCCCAGATACGCAGTATTTT
TRBV29-1,NA,NA,TRBJ2-1,CSEGQAYNEQFF,TGCAGCGAAGGACAAGCCTACAATGAGCAGTTCTTC
TRBV7-7,NA,few,TRBJ2-2,CASSLSRFTGELFF,TGTGCCAGCAGCTTATCCCGTTTCACCGGGGAGCTGTTTTTT